The rows below give T cell receptor beta chains drawn from one sample of a study of shared clonotypes between healthy human individuals. The protocol was immunoSEQ multiplex PCR, while the TCRdb copy is restricted to in-frame clones and leaves out a portion. The sample shows some 500,000 clones, 79% of them seen only once. What was sequenced was PBMCs. Receptors were obtained from a woman between 40 and 50 years old in good health. Some clones in this sample may be carry-over from other donors' samples. The CDR3 runs from the conserved cysteine through the conserved F or W. A D gene is named only where the DNA matches it firmly. Where a row states a size, it is once, few, many or the class of an expanded clone; other rows omit it.

CDR3 protein,CDR3 DNA,clone size,V gene,J gene,D gene
CASSFGGPYGYTF,TGTGCCAGCAGCTTTGGGGGGCCCTATGGCTACACCTTC,once,TRBV7-2,TRBJ1-2,.
CASSPMEGYEQYF,TGTGCCAGCAGCCCCATGGAGGGCTACGAGCAGTACTTC,.,TRBV11-3,TRBJ2-7,.
CASSLGGGSEETQYF,TGCGCCAGCAGCTTGGGGGGCGGGAGTGAGGAGACCCAGTACTTC,.,TRBV5-1,TRBJ2-5,TRBD2
CASSRKPTILAGGRSTDTQYF,TGTGCCAGCAGCCGGAAGCCGACTATCCTAGCGGGAGGGCGTAGCACAGATACGCAGTATTTT,.,TRBV14,TRBJ2-3,TRBD2
CASRAPGIQYF,TGTGCCAGCAGGGCCCCTGGCATTCAGTACTTC,.,TRBV28,TRBJ2-4,.
CASGLAQTSNYGYTF,TGTGCTAGTGGTTTGGCCCAGACATCCAACTATGGCTACACCTTC,.,TRBV12-5,TRBJ1-2,.
CASSLVESEGGWDTQYF,TGTGCCAGCAGCTTAGTGGAATCGGAGGGGGGTTGGGATACGCAGTATTTT,.,TRBV7-6,TRBJ2-3,.
CASSEVWAGLLDQPQHF,TGTGCCAGCAGTGAAGTGTGGGCAGGGTTATTGGATCAGCCCCAGCATTTT,.,TRBV6-1,TRBJ1-5,.
CASSKGQASTEAFF,TGTGCCAGCAGTAAGGGACAGGCGAGCACTGAAGCTTTCTTT,.,TRBV7-9,TRBJ1-1,TRBD1
CASSHPGQGGPGEQYF,TGTGCCAGCAGCCACCCCGGGCAGGGAGGGCCGGGCGAGCAGTACTTC,.,TRBV4-2,TRBJ2-7,TRBD2
CASSVASGSNYEQYF,TGTGCCAGCAGCGTAGCCAGCGGGAGTAACTACGAGCAGTACTTC,few,TRBV9,TRBJ2-7,TRBD2
CASSFQVGYEQYF,TGTGCCAGCAGCTTCCAGGTGGGGTACGAGCAGTACTTC,once,TRBV5-8,TRBJ2-7,.
CASRNNYEQYF,TGTGCCAGCAGGAACAATTACGAGCAGTACTTC,.,TRBV6-1,TRBJ2-7,.
CASRSTGDGEKLFF,TGTGCCAGCAGATCTACAGGGGATGGTGAAAAACTGTTTTTT,.,TRBV28,TRBJ1-4,TRBD1
CASRQSSYNEQFF,TGTGCCAGCAGGCAGAGCTCCTACAATGAGCAGTTCTTC,once,TRBV6-6,TRBJ2-1,.
CASSLNRGETQYF,TGTGCCAGCAGCCTCAACAGGGGCGAGACCCAGTACTTC,.,TRBV7-3,TRBJ2-5,TRBD1
CASSSGLAGVDNEQFF,TGTGCCAGCAGCTCGGGACTAGCGGGAGTCGACAATGAGCAGTTCTTC,.,TRBV11-3,TRBJ2-1,TRBD2